This passage covers 20 T cell receptor beta chains from one sample sequenced in a study of CD8 T cells in ankylosing spondylitis. TCRdb called the 5' RACE reads again in MiXCR, with one record for every CDR3 protein. The table records 250,000 to 300,000 distinct CDR3 sequences, about a sixth of them present only once. The sequencing sample was made of blood, either unsorted or a sorted T cell fraction (not recorded which). The source is a male donor with ankylosing spondylitis or in good health (not recorded which).

J is TRBJ2-7 and V is TRBV12-3 or TRBV12-4; TRBD2 matches at 12 bases. V was clipped by 2 bases and J by 6 bases; unmatched bases: 8. This CDR3 contains 16 residues. This CDR3 reads CASSLKGTSGSREQYF. Here the CDR3 DNA reads TGTGCCAGCAGTTTAAAAGGGACTAGCGGGTCTCGCGAGCAGTACTTC.

V usage is TRBV20-1 and J usage is TRBJ2-2; unclear D gene. Germline assignment: CDR1 DFQATT and CDR2 SNEGSKA (reference sequence). The CDR3 runs 15 residues. The V end was cut by 6 bases, the J end by 0 bases, with 14 bases between. The CDR3 loop reads CSALPEQTNTGELFF. DNA for the CDR3: TGCAGTGCCCTCCCCGAGCAGACGAACACCGGGGAGCTGTTTTTT.

The rearrangement uses TRBV10-3 and TRBJ2-3; the match to TRBD2 covers 10 bases. V shed 7 bases and J 4 bases; nucleotides not matched to a gene: 8. The germline V gene encodes CDR1 ENHRY and CDR2 SYGVKD. This CDR3 has 15 residues. The CDR3 loop reads CAIKVGLADSDTQYF. The CDR3 DNA reads TGTGCCATCAAAGTAGGACTAGCGGACTCAGATACGCAGTATTTT.

This clonotype was counted only a few times. The chain is built from TRBV25-1 and TRBJ2-6, with D uncertain. Trimming took off 4 bases at V and 2 bases at J, with 0 bases between the two ends. Germline-derived CDR1 and CDR2 are MGHDK and SYGVNS. This CDR3 is built from 12 residues. The DNA for the CDR3 is TGTGCCAGCAGTGCTGGGGCCAACGTCCTGACTTTC. It specifies CASSAGANVLTF.

This clonotype was found many times. The chain combines TRBV14 with TRBJ2-2; D gene unclear. The germline CDR1 and CDR2 sequences are SGHDN and FVKESK. This CDR3 is 14 amino acids long. V dropped 0 bases and J dropped 3 bases, with 5 bases sitting between them. CDR3 DNA sequence: TGTGCCAGCAGCCAAGATCTGGACACCGGGGAGCTGTTTTTT. It is translated as CASSQDLDTGELFF.

This clonotype was found a few times. The V call is TRBV6-4, the J call TRBJ2-3; TRBD2 aligns across 7 bases. V trimming: 4 bases; J trimming: 6 bases; junction bases outside the gene matches: 10. The germline V gene encodes CDR1 MRHNA and CDR2 SNTAGT. This CDR3 is built from 15 residues. CDR3 DNA sequence: TGTGCCAGCAGTGCCACGGCGGGAGTGTTGGATACGCAGTATTTT. This encodes CASSATAGVLDTQYF.

J is TRBJ2-7 and V is TRBV12-3 or TRBV12-4, with 8 bases matching TRBD2. The CDR3 length is 15 residues. J was trimmed by 5 bases and V by 6 bases; bases with no gene match: 12. CDR3 nucleotide sequence: TGTGCCAGCAGCCCTCAACTAGCGGCAAGTCACGAGCAGTACTTC. The encoded protein is CASSPQLAASHEQYF.

The chain links TRBV28 to TRBJ2-1, with D tentatively TRBD2 (5 bases). This CDR3 has 13 residues. The V and J ends lost 7 bases and 3 bases respectively, with 10 bases between them. CDR1 is MDHEN and CDR2 is SYDVKM in the germline V gene. The DNA of the CDR3 is TGTGCCAGCAATCCTGGAGGCTACAATGAGCAGTTCTTC. It is translated as CASNPGGYNEQFF.

This clonotype was found a few times. The rearrangement links TRBV19 to TRBJ2-7; the D gene could be TRBD1 or TRBD2 (5 bases each). There are 14 residues in the CDR3. The germline gives CDR1 LNHDA, CDR2 SQIVND (reference sequence). V lost 1 base and J lost 2, with 9 bases in between. The CDR3 loop is CASSIGDGTYEQYF. The CDR3 DNA follows: TGTGCCAGTAGTATAGGGGACGGAACCTACGAGCAGTACTTC.

The chain combines TRBV27 with TRBJ2-1, with D unclear. Between the trimmed V and J ends, which lost 9 bases and 9 bases, there was a span of 12 bases. This CDR3 is 11 amino acids long. Looked up from germline, CDR1 is MNHEY and CDR2 is SMNVEV (reference sequence). The CDR3, as DNA: TGTGCCAGTTTTATGGGAAGTGAGCAGTTCTTC. Its protein is CASFMGSEQFF.

This clonotype was counted between two and nine times. The chain recombines TRBV29-1 with TRBJ2-7; 8 bases align to TRBD2. Trimming removed 8 bases from V and 4 bases from J; junction bases left unmatched: 10. Germline CDR1 is SQVTM and CDR2 is ANQGSEA. CDR3 length: 13 amino acids. Written as DNA, the CDR3 is TGCAGCTGCGTGCCTAGCGGGTATTACGAGCAGTACTTC. It specifies CSCVPSGYYEQYF.

This clonotype was detected only a few times. V gene TRBV20-1 combines with J gene TRBJ2-1, with TRBD1 matching over 7 bases. Germline V CDR1 and CDR2: DFQATT, SNEGSKA (reference sequence). The V segment lost 6 bases and the J segment 0 bases; nucleotides outside the gene matches: 5. This CDR3 has 14 residues. The CDR3 region has the DNA TGCAGTGCCCTGGACAGGAGCTCCTACAATGAGCAGTTCTTC. Residues: CSALDRSSYNEQFF.

The chain links TRBV5-1 to TRBJ2-3; a possible D gene is TRBD2 (6 bases). The CDR3 has 15 amino acids. V was trimmed by 1 base and J by 1 base, leaving 10 bases between them. The germline CDR1 and CDR2 sequences are SGHRS and YFSETQ. CDR3 in amino acids: CASSLWPGGTDTQYF. The CDR3 nucleotides read TGCGCCAGCAGCTTGTGGCCGGGGGGCACAGATACGCAGTATTTT.

This chain links TRBV4-1 with TRBJ1-5; no clear D gene. Germline values: CDR1 MGHRA, CDR2 YSYEKL. The CDR3 sequence is 12 residues long. The V end was cut by 2 bases, the J end by 6 bases, with 5 bases between. In nucleotides, the CDR3 is TGCGCCAGCAGCCAATATGGTCAGCCCCAGCATTTT. Translated: CASSQYGQPQHF.

This clonotype has more than one count but fewer than ten. The genes are TRBV28 and TRBJ1-6; 8 nucleotides agree with TRBD1. The CDR3 covers 14 residues. V was pared by 8 bases and J by 15 bases, with 15 bases of the junction left unmatched. Germline V gene sequence: CDR1 MDHEN, CDR2 SYDVKM. The CDR3 DNA reads TGTGCCAGCGGGCCGTTCCGGGACAGGCCATTCCTCCACTTT. Residues: CASGPFRDRPFLHF.

This chain uses TRBV29-1 with TRBJ2-5; a possible D gene is TRBD2 (6 bases). V lost 0 bases to trimming and J lost 6 bases, with 11 bases between them. The CDR3 runs 13 residues. Germline-derived CDR1 and CDR2 are SQVTM and ANQGSEA. The CDR3 spells CSVEDPGGKTQYF. The DNA for the CDR3 is TGCAGCGTTGAAGACCCCGGCGGGAAGACCCAGTACTTC.

The chain joins TRBV20-1 to TRBJ2-7; D tentatively fits TRBD1 or TRBD2 (5 bases each). Per the germline V gene, CDR1 is DFQATT and CDR2 is SNEGSKA (reference sequence). The CDR3 sequence is 17 residues long. Trimming cost V 0 bases and J 1 base, with 19 bases left between them. The CDR3 spells CSARDLFTVEGSYEQYF. In DNA, the CDR3 is TGCAGTGCTAGAGACCTTTTTACAGTCGAGGGGTCCTACGAGCAGTACTTC.

This rearrangement joins TRBV2 to TRBJ2-1; 8 nucleotides match TRBD2. The CDR3 runs 13 residues. Germline loops: CDR1 SNHLY, CDR2 FYNNEI. DNA for the CDR3: TGTGCTAATAAGCGGGAGTCCTACAATGAGCAGTTCTTC. This encodes CANKRESYNEQFF.

This clonotype was picked up a small number of times. J is TRBJ2-1 and V is TRBV18; weak D call: TRBD2 (5 bases). The CDR3 totals 12 residues. V was shortened by 3 bases and J by 8 bases, with 8 bases between the two germline ends. In germline, CDR1 is KGHSH, CDR2 LQKENI. The chain's CDR3 is CASSPTGDEQFF. CDR3 bases: TGTGCCAGCTCACCGACCGGGGATGAGCAGTTCTTC.

Many counts were recorded for this clonotype. The chain links TRBV27 to TRBJ2-1; 8 bases are shared with TRBD1. The CDR3 has 14 residues. The V and J ends lost 4 bases and 8 bases, in that order; junction bases with no gene match: 7. Germline V gives CDR1 MNHEY, CDR2 SMNVEV (reference sequence). The CDR3 is CASSWGQDPDEQFF. The CDR3 nucleotides are TGTGCCAGCAGTTGGGGACAGGACCCCGATGAGCAGTTCTTC.